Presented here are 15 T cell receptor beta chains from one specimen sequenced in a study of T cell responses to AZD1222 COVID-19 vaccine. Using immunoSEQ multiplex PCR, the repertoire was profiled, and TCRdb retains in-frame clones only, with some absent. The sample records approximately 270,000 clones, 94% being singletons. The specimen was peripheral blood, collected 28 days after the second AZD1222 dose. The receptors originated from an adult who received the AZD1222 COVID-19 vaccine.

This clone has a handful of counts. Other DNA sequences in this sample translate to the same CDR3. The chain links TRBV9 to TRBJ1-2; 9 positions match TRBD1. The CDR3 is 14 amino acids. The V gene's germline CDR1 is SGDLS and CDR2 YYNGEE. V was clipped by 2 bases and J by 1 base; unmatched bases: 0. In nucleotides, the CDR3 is TGTGCCAGCAGCGTGGGACAGGGTAACTATGGCTACACCTTC. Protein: CASSVGQGNYGYTF.

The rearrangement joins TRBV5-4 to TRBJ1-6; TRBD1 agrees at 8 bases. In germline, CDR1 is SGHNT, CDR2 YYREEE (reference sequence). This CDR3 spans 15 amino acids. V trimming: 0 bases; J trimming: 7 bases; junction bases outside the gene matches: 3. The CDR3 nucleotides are TGTGCCAGCAGCTTGGGGGGGACAGGAAATTCACCCCTCCACTTT. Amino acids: CASSLGGTGNSPLHF.

CDR3 protein: CASSLTPTGFNEKLFF. The CDR3 nucleotides read TGTGCCAGCAGCTTAACTCCGACAGGGTTTAATGAAAAACTGTTTTTT. This chain connects TRBV11-2 to TRBJ1-4; the match to TRBD1 covers 7 bases. Germline assignment: CDR1 SGHAT and CDR2 FQNNGV. This CDR3 comprises 16 residues. The V gene end was trimmed by 2 bases and the J gene end by 4 bases; junction bases not matched to a gene: 7.

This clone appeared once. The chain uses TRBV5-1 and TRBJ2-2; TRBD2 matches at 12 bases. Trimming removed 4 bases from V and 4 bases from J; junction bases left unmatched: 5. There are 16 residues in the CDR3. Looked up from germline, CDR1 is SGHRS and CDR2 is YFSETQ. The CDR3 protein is CASSQTSGSGTGELFF. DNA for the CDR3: TGCGCCAGCAGCCAGACTAGCGGGAGCGGCACCGGGGAGCTGTTTTTT. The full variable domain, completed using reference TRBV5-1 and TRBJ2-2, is KAGVTQTPRYLIKTRGQQVTLSCSPISGHRSVSWYQQTPGQGLQFLFEYFSETQRNKGNFPGRFSGRQFSNSRSEMNVSTLELGDSALYLCASSQTSGSGTGELFFGEGSRLTVL.

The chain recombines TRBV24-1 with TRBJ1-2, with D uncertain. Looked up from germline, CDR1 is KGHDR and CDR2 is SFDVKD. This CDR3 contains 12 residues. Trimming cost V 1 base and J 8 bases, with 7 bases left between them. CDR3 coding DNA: TGTGCCACCAGTGATTTAGCGCGGGGCTACACCTTC. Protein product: CATSDLARGYTF.

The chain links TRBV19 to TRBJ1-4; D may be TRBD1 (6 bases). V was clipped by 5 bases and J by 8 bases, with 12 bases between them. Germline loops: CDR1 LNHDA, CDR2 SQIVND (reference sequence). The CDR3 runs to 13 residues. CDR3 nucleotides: TGTGCCAGTAGTTCGGGACAAGGGGAAAAACTGTTTTTT. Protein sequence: CASSSGQGEKLFF. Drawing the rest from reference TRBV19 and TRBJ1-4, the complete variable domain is DGGITQSPKYLFRKEGQNVTLSCEQNLNHDAMYWYRQDPGQGLRLIYYSQIVNDFQKGDIAEGYSVSREKKESFPLTVTSAQKNPTAFYLCASSSGQGEKLFFGSGTQLSVL.

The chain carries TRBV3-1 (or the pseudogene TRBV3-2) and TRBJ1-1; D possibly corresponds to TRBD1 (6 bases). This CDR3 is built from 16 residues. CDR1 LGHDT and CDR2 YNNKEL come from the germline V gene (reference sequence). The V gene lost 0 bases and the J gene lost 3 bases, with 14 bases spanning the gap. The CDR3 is CASSQETPGHYTEAFF. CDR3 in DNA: TGTGCCAGCAGCCAAGAGACACCGGGACACTACACTGAAGCTTTCTTT.

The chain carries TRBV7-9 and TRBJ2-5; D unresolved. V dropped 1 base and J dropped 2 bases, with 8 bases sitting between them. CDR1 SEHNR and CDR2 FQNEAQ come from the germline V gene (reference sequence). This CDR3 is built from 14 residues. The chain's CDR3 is CASSLGSIQETQYF. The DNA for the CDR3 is TGTGCCAGCAGCTTAGGGTCCATTCAAGAGACCCAGTACTTC.

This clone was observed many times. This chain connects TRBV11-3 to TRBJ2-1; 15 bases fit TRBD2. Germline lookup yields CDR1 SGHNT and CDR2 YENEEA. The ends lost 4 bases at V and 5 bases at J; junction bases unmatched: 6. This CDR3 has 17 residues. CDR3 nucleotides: TGTGCCAGCAGCTCCTGGACTAGCGGGGGGGCGGACAATGAGCAGTTCTTC. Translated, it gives CASSSWTSGGADNEQFF.

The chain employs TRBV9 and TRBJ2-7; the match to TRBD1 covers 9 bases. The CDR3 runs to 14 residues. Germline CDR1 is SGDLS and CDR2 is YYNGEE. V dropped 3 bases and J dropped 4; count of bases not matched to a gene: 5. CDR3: CASSAGTGKYEQYF. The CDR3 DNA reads TGTGCCAGCAGCGCCGGGACAGGGAAGTACGAGCAGTACTTC.

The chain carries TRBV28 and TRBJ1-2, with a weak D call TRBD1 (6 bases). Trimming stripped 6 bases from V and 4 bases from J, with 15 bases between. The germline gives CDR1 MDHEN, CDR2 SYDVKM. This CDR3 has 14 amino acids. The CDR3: CASRAGQSLYGYTF. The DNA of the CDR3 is TGTGCCAGCAGGGCTGGACAGAGCCTCTATGGCTACACCTTC.

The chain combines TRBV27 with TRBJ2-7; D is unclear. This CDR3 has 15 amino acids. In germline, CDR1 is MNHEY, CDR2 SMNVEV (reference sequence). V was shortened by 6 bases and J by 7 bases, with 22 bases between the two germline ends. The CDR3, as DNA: TGTGCCAGCAGCCTCCGCCCGCTAGATCCTAGTGAGCAGTACTTC. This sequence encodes CASSLRPLDPSEQYF.

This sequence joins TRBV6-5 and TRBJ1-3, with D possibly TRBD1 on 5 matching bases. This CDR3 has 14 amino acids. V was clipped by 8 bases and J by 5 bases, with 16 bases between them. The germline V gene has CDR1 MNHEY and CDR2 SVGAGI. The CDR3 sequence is CASAPGRGRNTIYF. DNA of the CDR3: TGTGCCAGCGCGCCGGGACGGGGGAGAAACACCATATATTTT.

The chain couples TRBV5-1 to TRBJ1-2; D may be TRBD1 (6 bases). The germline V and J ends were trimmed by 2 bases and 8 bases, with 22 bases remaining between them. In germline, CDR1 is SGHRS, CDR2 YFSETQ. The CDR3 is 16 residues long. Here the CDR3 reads CASSFDSLLTGRGYTF. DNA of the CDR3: TGCGCCAGCAGCTTCGACTCTCTCTTGACAGGTCGAGGCTACACCTTC.

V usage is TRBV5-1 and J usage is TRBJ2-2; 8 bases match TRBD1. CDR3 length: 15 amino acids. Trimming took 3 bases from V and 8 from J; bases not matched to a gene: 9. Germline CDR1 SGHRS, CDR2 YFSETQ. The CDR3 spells CASSSQGARLGELFF. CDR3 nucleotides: TGCGCCAGCAGCTCCCAGGGGGCCAGATTGGGGGAGCTGTTTTTT.